The rows below give T cell receptor beta chains drawn from one sample of a study of T cell responses to AZD1222 COVID-19 vaccine. Generated by immunoSEQ multiplex PCR, the TCRdb table keeps only in-frame clones and is missing some. The repertoire consists of 80,000 or so clones, with about 80% occurring once and the leading ten covering about 26%. The sample consisted of peripheral blood, taken 28 days after the second dose of the MenACWY control vaccine. The receptor source for this set is an adult who received the MenACWY meningococcal vaccine as a control. Each CDR3 is given with its conserved first and last residue. A D gene is named only where the DNA matches it firmly. The size field is filled for only some rows; it gives once, few, many or a size class.

CDR3aa	CDR3nt	d_gene	v_gene	abundance	j_gene
CASRWTPNTEAFF	TGTGCCAGCAGGTGGACACCCAACACTGAAGCTTTCTTT	NA	TRBV2	NA	TRBJ1-1
CASSQVTEGAPLHF	TGCGCCAGCAGCCAAGTAACAGAGGGTGCACCCCTCCACTTT	NA	TRBV4-3	NA	TRBJ1-6
CASSFIGFGGYTF	TGTGCCAGCAGTTTCATAGGGTTTGGAGGCTACACCTTC	NA	TRBV28	NA	TRBJ1-2
CASSHPTGASYEQYF	TGTGCCAGCAGCCATCCGACAGGGGCGTCCTACGAGCAGTACTTC	TRBD1	TRBV11-1	NA	TRBJ2-7
CASSLSTVNTGELFF	TGTGCCAGCAGTCTGAGTACCGTGAACACCGGGGAGCTGTTTTTT	NA	TRBV2	NA	TRBJ2-2
CASSYRGTSGNNEQFF	TGTGCCAGCAGCTATCGCGGGACTAGCGGGAACAATGAGCAGTTCTTC	TRBD2	TRBV14	NA	TRBJ2-1
CASSPLGTGHNEQFF	TGTGCCAGCTCACCGTTAGGGACAGGACACAATGAGCAGTTCTTC	TRBD1	TRBV18	few	TRBJ2-1
CARGQGNEKLFF	TGTGCCAGGGGACAGGGGAATGAAAAACTGTTTTTT	TRBD1	TRBV19	NA	TRBJ1-4
CAWSLGGDQPQHF	TGTGCCTGGAGTTTAGGGGGAGATCAGCCCCAGCATTTT	NA	TRBV30	NA	TRBJ1-5
CASSLGGGGIDTYNEQFF	TGTGCCAGCAGCTTAGGTGGGGGGGGGATAGATACCTACAATGAGCAGTTCTTC	TRBD2	TRBV7-9	NA	TRBJ2-1
CASSLAIGTRGSPLHF	TGTGCCAGCAGCTTAGCGATAGGGACCCGCGGTTCACCCCTCCACTTT	NA	TRBV7-8	NA	TRBJ1-6
CASSLGAGEGGYTF	TGTGCCAGCAGCTTAGGGGCAGGCGAGGGGGGCTACACCTTC	NA	TRBV7-9	NA	TRBJ1-2
CASSHSGLGQADTQYF	TGCGCCAGCAGCCACAGCGGCCTGGGACAGGCAGATACGCAGTATTTT	TRBD1	TRBV4-1	NA	TRBJ2-3
CASSGVSSGNTIYF	TGTGCCAGCAGCGGGGTGAGCTCTGGAAACACCATATATTTT	NA	TRBV9	NA	TRBJ1-3
CASFRTGDHEQYF	TGTGCCAGCTTCAGGACAGGGGACCACGAGCAGTACTTC	TRBD1	TRBV18	NA	TRBJ2-7
CASSMIGGVGNQPQHF	TGTGCCAGTAGTATGATCGGGGGAGTAGGAAATCAGCCCCAGCATTTT	NA	TRBV19	NA	TRBJ1-5
CASSPSRDRVNQYF	TGTGCCAGCAGCCCAAGCCGGGACAGGGTTAATCAGTACTTC	TRBD1	TRBV14	NA	TRBJ2-4
CASVGLASYNEQFF	TGTGCCAGCGTCGGGCTAGCGTCCTACAATGAGCAGTTCTTC	NA	TRBV2	NA	TRBJ2-1
CASSQYSYRAHEQYF	TGCGCCAGCAGTCAATACTCGTACAGGGCCCACGAGCAGTACTTC	NA	TRBV23-1	once	TRBJ2-7
CASSPRGISGANVLTF	TGTGCCAGCAGCCCCCGGGGGATTTCTGGGGCCAACGTCCTGACTTTC	NA	TRBV7-2	NA	TRBJ2-6
CASSLFDRSASRETQYF	TGTGCCAGCAGCCTCTTCGACAGAAGCGCTAGTCGGGAGACCCAGTACTTC	NA	TRBV7-2	NA	TRBJ2-5
CASSLGLAYGELFF	TGTGCCAGCAGCTTGGGGCTAGCTTACGGGGAGCTGTTTTTT	NA	TRBV7-9	NA	TRBJ2-2
CASSPDRTGNTIYF	TGTGCCAGCTCTCCTGACAGGACTGGAAACACCATATATTTT	NA	TRBV18	NA	TRBJ1-3
CASSWATGSDEQYF	TGCGCCAGCAGCTGGGCGACAGGGTCAGACGAGCAGTACTTC	TRBD1	TRBV5-1	NA	TRBJ2-7
CASSVGQGDYGYTF	TGTGCCAGCAGCGTAGGACAGGGAGACTATGGCTACACCTTC	TRBD1	TRBV5-6	once	TRBJ1-2
CASSLTGAFGELFF	TGTGCCAGCAGCTTGACAGGGGCCTTCGGGGAGCTGTTTTTT	TRBD1	TRBV5-5	NA	TRBJ2-2
CASSEGSYEQYF	TGTGCCAGCAGTGAAGGATCCTACGAGCAGTACTTC	NA	TRBV2	NA	TRBJ2-7
CSIPRPSSYNEQFF	TGCAGTATTCCGAGGCCAAGCTCCTACAATGAGCAGTTCTTC	NA	TRBV29-1	NA	TRBJ2-1
CSASPLPGDGYTF	TGCAGTGCTAGTCCCCTTCCAGGGGATGGCTACACCTTC	NA	TRBV20-1	NA	TRBJ1-2
CASSLAPTGQGWSPLHF	TGTGCCAGCAGCTTAGCCCCGACGGGACAGGGATGGTCACCCCTCCACTTT	TRBD1	TRBV7-2	NA	TRBJ1-6
CASSQGPRNYGYTF	TGCGCCAGCAGCCAAGGTCCCAGAAACTATGGCTACACCTTC	NA	TRBV4-3	NA	TRBJ1-2
CASSRQAGGDGETQYF	TGTGCCAGCAGCCGCCAAGCAGGGGGCGACGGGGAGACCCAGTACTTC	TRBD1	TRBV3-1/TRBV3-2	NA	TRBJ2-5
CASSRIQTGELFF	TGTGCCAGCAGTCGTATACAGACCGGGGAGCTGTTTTTT	NA	TRBV6-2/TRBV6-3	once	TRBJ2-2
CASSQDDRSGQPQHF	TGCGCCAGCAGCCAAGACGACAGGAGCGGTCAGCCCCAGCATTTT	NA	TRBV4-1	NA	TRBJ1-5
CSVHGRNTEAFF	TGCAGCGTTCACGGACGCAACACTGAAGCTTTCTTT	NA	TRBV29-1	NA	TRBJ1-1
CASSQAGGRDFF	TGTGCCAGCAGCCAAGCGGGGGGCCGTGATTTCTTT	NA	TRBV3-1/TRBV3-2	NA	TRBJ1-1
CASTGQWNNSPLHF	TGTGCCAGCACAGGACAGTGGAATAATTCACCCCTCCACTTT	NA	TRBV2	NA	TRBJ1-6
CAWSMAREKLFF	TGTGCCTGGAGTATGGCCCGCGAAAAACTGTTTTTT	NA	TRBV30	NA	TRBJ1-4
CASSFTANTEAFF	TGTGCCAGCAGCTTTACAGCGAACACTGAAGCTTTCTTT	NA	TRBV7-9	few	TRBJ1-1
CASSYRDEQFF	TGTGCCAGCAGTTATCGGGATGAGCAGTTCTTC	NA	TRBV6-1	NA	TRBJ2-1
CASSRSGQISYEQYF	TGTGCCAGCAGCCGTTCGGGACAGATCTCCTACGAGCAGTACTTC	TRBD1	TRBV5-6	NA	TRBJ2-7
CASSRRQTSAETQYF	TGTGCCAGCTCACGGAGACAGACATCGGCAGAGACCCAGTACTTC	NA	TRBV18	NA	TRBJ2-5
CASRPVGQSNYGYTF	TGCGCCAGCAGACCCGTGGGACAGAGTAACTATGGCTACACCTTC	TRBD1	TRBV5-1	NA	TRBJ1-2
CASRTGSQETQYF	TGTGCCAGCAGAACAGGGAGCCAAGAGACCCAGTACTTC	NA	TRBV6-5	few	TRBJ2-5
CSASISGPNEQFF	TGCAGTGCTAGTATAAGCGGCCCCAATGAGCAGTTCTTC	NA	TRBV20-1	NA	TRBJ2-1
CASSEGEGVPNEKLFF	TGTGCCAGCAGTGAAGGAGAGGGGGTTCCGAATGAAAAACTGTTTTTT	NA	TRBV6-1	NA	TRBJ1-4
CAWSVGPKFSRGNYGYTF	TGTGCCTGGAGTGTAGGACCCAAATTCTCCCGAGGGAACTATGGCTACACCTTC	NA	TRBV30	once	TRBJ1-2
CASSGDRVGGKNIQYF	TGTGCCAGCAGTGGGGATCGGGTTGGGGGCAAAAACATTCAGTACTTC	NA	TRBV6-1	NA	TRBJ2-4
CASSDALYNSPLHF	TGTGCCAGCAGCGATGCCCTCTATAATTCACCCCTCCACTTT	NA	TRBV9	NA	TRBJ1-6
CASGLDPFHAGVDQPQHF	TGTGCTAGTGGTTTGGACCCATTCCACGCAGGGGTCGATCAGCCCCAGCATTTT	NA	TRBV12-5	few	TRBJ1-5
CASSLDGSNYGYTF	TGCGCCAGCAGCTTGGACGGTTCTAACTATGGCTACACCTTC	NA	TRBV5-1	NA	TRBJ1-2
CASSPGQGYTQYF	TGTGCCAGCAGCCCCGGACAGGGGTACACCCAGTACTTC	NA	TRBV21-1	NA	TRBJ2-5
CASSQALREKQYF	TGTGCCAGCAGCCAAGCTTTACGGGAAAAGCAGTACTTC	NA	TRBV14	NA	TRBJ2-7
CASSHLGTSGFYNEQFF	TGTGCCAGCAGTCACCTCGGGACTAGCGGGTTCTACAATGAGCAGTTCTTC	TRBD2	TRBV5-8	once	TRBJ2-1
CASSYTRGNEQFF	TGTGCCAGCAGTTACACGAGGGGTAATGAGCAGTTCTTC	NA	TRBV6-5	NA	TRBJ2-1
CATRQDTDTQYF	TGTGCCACCCGACAGGACACAGATACGCAGTATTTT	NA	TRBV10-3	few	TRBJ2-3
CASSLEGLANEKLFF	TGTGCCAGCAGTTTAGAGGGTTTGGCTAATGAAAAACTGTTTTTT	NA	TRBV28	NA	TRBJ1-4